This paragraph reports one T cell receptor beta chain. Its target is not known. Sequencing libraries for TCR beta were prepared with iRepertoire HTBI primers and Arm-PCR of CDR3 regions. TCRdb re-called the multiplex PCR reads with MiXCR, one entry per CDR3 protein. The profile shows approximately 490,000 distinct CDR3 sequences, around 15% of them singletons. This specimen belongs to a study of regulatory T cells in long-lasting Graves disease. Germline values: CDR1 SEHNR, CDR2 FQNEAQ (reference sequence). V was pared by 2 bases and J by 1 base, with 14 bases between. The CDR3 loop spans 16 amino acids. Study-level findings and limits: Persistent cases of Graves' showed reduced TCR diversity relative to newly diagnosed patients.

Indicated time point: newly diagnosed GD, antithyroid drugs for less than 3 months. There was RNA extracted from PBMCs, and the TCR library was made from it. The same data also went into a second study, on T cells in Graves' hyperthyroidism and ophthalmopathy. That source adds: Participants, patients aged 18 to 65, had newly diagnosed hyperthyroidism with a duration under 2 months. Most thyroid clonotypes expanded above 0.001 appeared in blood too.

The clonotype comes from a man aged 40-55 years with Graves disease. This chain uses TRBV7-9 with TRBJ2-5, with a weak D call TRBD2 (5 bases). This material consisted of peripheral blood mononuclear cells (PBMCs), taken at new diagnosis, from a patient treated with antithyroid drugs. This CDR3 is CASSLPLSAVQETQYF. CDR3 DNA sequence: TGTGCCAGCAGCTTACCCCTTTCAGCGGTCCAAGAGACCCAGTACTTC.